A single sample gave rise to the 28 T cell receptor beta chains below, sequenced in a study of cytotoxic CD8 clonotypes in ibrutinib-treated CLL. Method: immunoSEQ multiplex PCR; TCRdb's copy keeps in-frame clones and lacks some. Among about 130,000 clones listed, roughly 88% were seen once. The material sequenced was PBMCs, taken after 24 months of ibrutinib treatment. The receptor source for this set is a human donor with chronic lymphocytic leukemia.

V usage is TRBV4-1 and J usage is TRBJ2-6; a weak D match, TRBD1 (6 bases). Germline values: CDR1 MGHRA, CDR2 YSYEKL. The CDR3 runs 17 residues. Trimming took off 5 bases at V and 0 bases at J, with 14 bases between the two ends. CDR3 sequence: CASSFRQVISGANVLTF. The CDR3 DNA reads TGCGCCAGCAGCTTCCGACAGGTCATCTCTGGGGCCAACGTCCTGACTTTC.

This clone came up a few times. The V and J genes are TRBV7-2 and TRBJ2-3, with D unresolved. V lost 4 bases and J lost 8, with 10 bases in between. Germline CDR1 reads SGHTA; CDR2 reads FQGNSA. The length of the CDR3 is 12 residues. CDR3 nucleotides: TGTGCCAGCAGCTCCCAGACGCTTACGCAGTATTTT. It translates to CASSSQTLTQYF.

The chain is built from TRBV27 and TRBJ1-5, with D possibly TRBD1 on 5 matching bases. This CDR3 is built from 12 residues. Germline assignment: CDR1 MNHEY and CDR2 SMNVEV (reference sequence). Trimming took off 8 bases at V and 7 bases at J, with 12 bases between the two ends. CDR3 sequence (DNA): TGTGCCAGCGTGTTATCAGGGCAGCCCCAGCATTTT. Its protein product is CASVLSGQPQHF.

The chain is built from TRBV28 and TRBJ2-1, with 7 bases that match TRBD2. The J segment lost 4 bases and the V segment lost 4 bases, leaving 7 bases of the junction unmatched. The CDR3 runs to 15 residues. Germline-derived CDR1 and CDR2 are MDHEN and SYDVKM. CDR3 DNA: TGTGCCAGCAGTTCCGGCGAGCGGGGTTACAATGAGCAGTTCTTC. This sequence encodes CASSSGERGYNEQFF. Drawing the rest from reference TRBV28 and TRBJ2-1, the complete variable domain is DVKVTQSSRYLVKRTGEKVFLECVQDMDHENMFWYRQDPGLGLRLIYFSYDVKMKEKGDIPEGYSVSREKKERFSLILESASTNQTSMYLCASSSGERGYNEQFFGPGTRLTVL.

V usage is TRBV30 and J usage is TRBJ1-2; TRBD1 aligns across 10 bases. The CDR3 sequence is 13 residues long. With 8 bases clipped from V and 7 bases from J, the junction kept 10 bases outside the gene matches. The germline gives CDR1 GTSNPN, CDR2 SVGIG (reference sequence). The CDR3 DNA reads TGTGCCGGACCGGGACAGGGGAGGAGTGGCTACACCTTC. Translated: CAGPGQGRSGYTF. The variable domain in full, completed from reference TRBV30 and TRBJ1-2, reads SQTIHQWPATLVQPVGSPLSLECTVEGTSNPNLYWYRQAAGRGLQLLFYSVGIGQISSEVPQNLSASRPQDRQFILSSKKLLLSDSGFYLCAGPGQGRSGYTFGSGTRLTVV.

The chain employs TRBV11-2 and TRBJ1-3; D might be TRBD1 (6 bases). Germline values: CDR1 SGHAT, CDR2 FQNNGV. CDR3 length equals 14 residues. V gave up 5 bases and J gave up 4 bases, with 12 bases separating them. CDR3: CASSLGHLGNTIYF. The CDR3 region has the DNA TGTGCCAGCAGCCTGGGACACCTAGGAAACACCATATATTTT.

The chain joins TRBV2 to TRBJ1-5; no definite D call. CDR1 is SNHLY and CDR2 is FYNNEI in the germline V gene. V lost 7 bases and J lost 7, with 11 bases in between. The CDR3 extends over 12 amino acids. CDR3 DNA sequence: TGTGCCAGCACGGACCGAGGACAGCCCCAGCATTTT. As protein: CASTDRGQPQHF.

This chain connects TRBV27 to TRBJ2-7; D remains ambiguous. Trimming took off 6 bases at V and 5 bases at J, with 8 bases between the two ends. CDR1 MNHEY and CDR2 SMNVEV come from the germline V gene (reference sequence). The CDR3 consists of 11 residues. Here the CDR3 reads CASRLRNEQYF. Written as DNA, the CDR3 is TGTGCCAGCAGATTACGTAACGAGCAGTACTTC.

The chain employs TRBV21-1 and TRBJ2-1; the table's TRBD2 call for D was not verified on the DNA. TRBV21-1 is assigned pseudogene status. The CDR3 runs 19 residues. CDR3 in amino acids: CASSRGGTSGTTSENEQFF. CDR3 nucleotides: TGTGCCAGCAGCCGCGGGGGGACTAGCGGGACCACATCAGAAAATGAGCAGTTCTTC.

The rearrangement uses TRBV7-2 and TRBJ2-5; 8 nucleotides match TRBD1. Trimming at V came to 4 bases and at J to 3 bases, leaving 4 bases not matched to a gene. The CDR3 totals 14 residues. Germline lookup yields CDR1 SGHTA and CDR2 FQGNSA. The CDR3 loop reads CASSSRTGKETQYF. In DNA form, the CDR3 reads TGTGCCAGCAGCTCCAGGACAGGGAAAGAGACCCAGTACTTC.

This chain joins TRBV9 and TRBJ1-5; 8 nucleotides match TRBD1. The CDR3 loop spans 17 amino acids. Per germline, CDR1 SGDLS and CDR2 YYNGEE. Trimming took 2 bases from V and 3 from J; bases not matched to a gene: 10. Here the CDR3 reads CASSVQGGQGYNQPQHF. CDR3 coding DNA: TGTGCCAGCAGCGTCCAGGGCGGACAGGGATACAATCAGCCCCAGCATTTT. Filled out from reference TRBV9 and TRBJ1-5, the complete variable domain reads DSGVTQTPKHLITATGQRVTLRCSPRSGDLSVYWYQQSLDQGLQFLIQYYNGEERAKGNILERFSAQQFPDLHSELNLSSLELGDSALYFCASSVQGGQGYNQPQHFGDGTRLSIL.

The CDR3 region has the DNA TGTGCCAGCAGCTTGAGGGTTGCCAGGAACACTGAAGCTTTCTTT. It translates to CASSLRVARNTEAFF. The J gene is TRBJ1-1, the V gene TRBV5-6; D unclear. Trimming stripped 1 base from V and 1 base from J, with 11 bases between. CDR1 and CDR2 from the germline V gene are SGHDT and YYEEEE. The CDR3 runs to 15 residues.

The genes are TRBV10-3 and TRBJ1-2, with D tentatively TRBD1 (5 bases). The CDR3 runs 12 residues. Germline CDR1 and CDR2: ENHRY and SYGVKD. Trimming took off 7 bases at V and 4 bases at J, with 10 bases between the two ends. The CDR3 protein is CAITTDSYGYTF. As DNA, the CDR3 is TGTGCCATCACCACCGACAGCTATGGCTACACCTTC.

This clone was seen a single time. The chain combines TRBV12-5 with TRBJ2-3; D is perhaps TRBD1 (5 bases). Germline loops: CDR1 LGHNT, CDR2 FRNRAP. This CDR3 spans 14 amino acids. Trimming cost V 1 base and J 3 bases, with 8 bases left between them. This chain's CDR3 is CASGLGRQTDTQYF. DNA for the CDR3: TGTGCTAGTGGTTTGGGGCGACAGACAGATACGCAGTATTTT.

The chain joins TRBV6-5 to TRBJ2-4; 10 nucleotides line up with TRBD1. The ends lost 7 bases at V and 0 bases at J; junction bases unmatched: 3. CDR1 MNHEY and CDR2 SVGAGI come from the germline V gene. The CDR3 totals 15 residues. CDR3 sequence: CASKGQGEAKNIQYF. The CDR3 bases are TGTGCCAGCAAAGGACAGGGGGAAGCCAAAAACATTCAGTACTTC.

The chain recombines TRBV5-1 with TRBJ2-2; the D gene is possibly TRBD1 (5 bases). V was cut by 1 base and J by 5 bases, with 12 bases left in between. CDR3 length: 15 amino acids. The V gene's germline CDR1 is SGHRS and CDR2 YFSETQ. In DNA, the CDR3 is TGCGCCAGCAGCTTGTACCAGGGAAATACCGGGGAGCTGTTTTTT. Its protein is CASSLYQGNTGELFF.

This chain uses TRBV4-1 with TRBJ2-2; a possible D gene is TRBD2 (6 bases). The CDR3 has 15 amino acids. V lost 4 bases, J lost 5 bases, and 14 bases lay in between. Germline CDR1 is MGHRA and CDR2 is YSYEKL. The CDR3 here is CASSLQNGGTGELFF. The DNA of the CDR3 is TGCGCCAGCAGCCTCCAAAACGGGGGAACCGGGGAGCTGTTTTTT.

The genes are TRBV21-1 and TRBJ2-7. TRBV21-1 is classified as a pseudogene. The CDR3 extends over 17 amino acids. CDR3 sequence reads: CASSKVFRAGFSYEQYF. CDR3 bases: TGTGCCAGCAGCAAAGTTTTTCGGGCAGGCTTCTCCTACGAGCAGTACTTC.

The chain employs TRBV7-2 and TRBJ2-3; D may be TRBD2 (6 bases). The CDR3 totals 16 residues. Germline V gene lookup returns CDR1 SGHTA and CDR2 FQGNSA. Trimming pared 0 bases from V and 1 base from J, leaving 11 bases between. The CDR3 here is CASSLARGGGTDTQYF. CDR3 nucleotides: TGTGCCAGCAGCTTAGCGCGTGGAGGGGGCACAGATACGCAGTATTTT.

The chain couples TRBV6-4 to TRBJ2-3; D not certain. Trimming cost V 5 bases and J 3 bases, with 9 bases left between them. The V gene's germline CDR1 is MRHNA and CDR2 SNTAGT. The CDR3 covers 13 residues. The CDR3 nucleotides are TGTGCCAGCAGTTACCAGTCTACAGATACGCAGTATTTT. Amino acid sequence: CASSYQSTDTQYF.

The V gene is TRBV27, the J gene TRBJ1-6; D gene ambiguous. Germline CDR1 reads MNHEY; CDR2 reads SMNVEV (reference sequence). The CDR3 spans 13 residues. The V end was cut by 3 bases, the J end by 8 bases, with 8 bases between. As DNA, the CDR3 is TGTGCCAGCAGTTTCAAGAGGGATTCACCCCTCCACTTT. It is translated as CASSFKRDSPLHF.

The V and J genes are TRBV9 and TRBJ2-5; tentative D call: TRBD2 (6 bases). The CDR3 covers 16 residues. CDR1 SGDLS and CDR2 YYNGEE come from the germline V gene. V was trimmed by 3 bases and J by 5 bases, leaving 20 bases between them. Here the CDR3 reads CASSAGTSRGFETQYF. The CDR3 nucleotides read TGTGCCAGCAGCGCAGGGACTTCCCGGGGGTTCGAGACCCAGTACTTC. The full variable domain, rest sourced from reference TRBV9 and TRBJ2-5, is DSGVTQTPKHLITATGQRVTLRCSPRSGDLSVYWYQQSLDQGLQFLIQYYNGEERAKGNILERFSAQQFPDLHSELNLSSLELGDSALYFCASSAGTSRGFETQYFGPGTRLLVL.

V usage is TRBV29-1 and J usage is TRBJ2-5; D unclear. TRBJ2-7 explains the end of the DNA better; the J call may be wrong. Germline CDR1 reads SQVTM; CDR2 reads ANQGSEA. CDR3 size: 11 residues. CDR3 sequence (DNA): TGCAGCGTGCAGATAGAGCGCGAGCAGTACTTC. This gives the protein CSVQIEREQYF.

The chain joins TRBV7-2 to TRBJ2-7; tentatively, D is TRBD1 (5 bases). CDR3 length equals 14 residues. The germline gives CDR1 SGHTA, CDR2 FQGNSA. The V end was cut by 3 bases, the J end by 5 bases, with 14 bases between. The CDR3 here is CASSFSQGRDEQYF. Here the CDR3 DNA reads TGTGCCAGCAGCTTTTCGCAGGGTCGGGACGAGCAGTACTTC. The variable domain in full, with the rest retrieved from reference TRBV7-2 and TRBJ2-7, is GAGVSQSPSNKVTEKGKDVELRCDPISGHTALYWYRQSLGQGLEFLIYFQGNSAPDKSGLPSDRFSAERTGGSVSTLTIQRTQQEDSAVYLCASSFSQGRDEQYFGPGTRLTVT.

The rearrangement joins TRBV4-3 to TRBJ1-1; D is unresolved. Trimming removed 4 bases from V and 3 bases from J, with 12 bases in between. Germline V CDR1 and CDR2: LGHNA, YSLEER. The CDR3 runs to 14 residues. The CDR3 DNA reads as TGCGCCAGCAGCCCCCAGGTTTCCCACACTGAAGCTTTCTTT. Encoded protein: CASSPQVSHTEAFF.

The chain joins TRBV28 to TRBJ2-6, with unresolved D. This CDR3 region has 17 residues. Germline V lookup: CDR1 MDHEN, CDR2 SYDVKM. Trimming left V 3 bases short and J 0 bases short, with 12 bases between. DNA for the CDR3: TGTGCCAGCAGTTTCCAACATCGCCTCTCTGGGGCCAACGTCCTGACTTTC. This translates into CASSFQHRLSGANVLTF.

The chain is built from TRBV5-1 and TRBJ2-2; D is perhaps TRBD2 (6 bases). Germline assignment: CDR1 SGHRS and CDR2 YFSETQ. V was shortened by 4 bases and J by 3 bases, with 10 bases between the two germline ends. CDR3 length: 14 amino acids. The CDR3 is CASSMGLDTGELFF. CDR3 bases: TGCGCCAGCAGCATGGGACTCGACACCGGGGAGCTGTTTTTT.

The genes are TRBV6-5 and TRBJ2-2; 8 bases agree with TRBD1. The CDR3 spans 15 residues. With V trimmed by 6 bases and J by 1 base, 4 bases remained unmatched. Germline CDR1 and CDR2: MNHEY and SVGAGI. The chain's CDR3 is CASSSGQGNTGELFF. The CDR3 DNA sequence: TGTGCCAGCAGCTCTGGACAGGGGAACACCGGGGAGCTGTTTTTT.